A single sample is the source of the 27 T cell receptor beta chains below, sequenced in a study of OX40 agonist ivuxolimab in advanced cancers. Profiling relied on immunoSEQ multiplex PCR, and the TCRdb table lists in-frame clones only, not all of them. This sample yields 35,000 to 45,000 clones, of which roughly 87% are seen a single time; 15% to 20% belongs to the top ten. Sample: CD4+ or CD8+ T cells sorted from blood, taken in a trial of the OX40 agonist ivuxolimab. Source of these receptors: an adult with an advanced solid tumor such as melanoma, head and neck, liver or kidney cancer.

The chain carries TRBV27 and TRBJ2-7, with TRBD1 matching 9 bases. The trim removed 3 bases at V and 5 bases at J, leaving 5 bases unmatched. Germline V CDR1 and CDR2: MNHEY, SMNVEV (reference sequence). The CDR3 has 14 residues. In DNA, the CDR3 is TGTGCCAGCAGTTTGGACAGGGGAAGGAACGAGCAGTACTTC. Translated, it gives CASSLDRGRNEQYF.

The chain links TRBV7-2 to TRBJ1-1; 7 nucleotides align to TRBD1. Germline-derived CDR1 and CDR2 are SGHTA and FQGNSA. V dropped 1 base and J dropped 3; count of bases not matched to a gene: 5. The CDR3 consists of 15 residues. The CDR3 is CASSLEGTEYTEAFF. The DNA for the CDR3 is TGTGCCAGCAGCTTAGAAGGGACAGAATACACTGAAGCTTTCTTT.

This chain links TRBV27 with TRBJ2-3, with 8 bases aligning to TRBD1. In germline, CDR1 is MNHEY, CDR2 SMNVEV (reference sequence). V lost 2 bases to trimming and J lost 2 bases; unmatched junction nucleotides: 0. The CDR3 spans 14 residues. CDR3 nucleotides: TGTGCCAGCAGTTTACAGGGGGCCACAGATACGCAGTATTTT. This encodes CASSLQGATDTQYF.

A few counts support this clone. The J gene is TRBJ1-5, the V gene TRBV15; perhaps TRBD1 as D (5 bases). Trimming took 0 bases from V and 7 from J, leaving 13 bases between them. Germline V gives CDR1 LNHNV, CDR2 YYDKDF (reference sequence). The length of the CDR3 is 15 residues. The CDR3 is CATSRDGGGDQPQHF. CDR3 nucleotide sequence: TGTGCCACCAGCAGAGATGGGGGGGGAGACCAGCCCCAGCATTTT.

The rearrangement uses TRBV11-2 and TRBJ2-7, with a tentative D call TRBD1 (5 bases). V was clipped by 5 bases and J by 0 bases, with 8 bases between them. This CDR3 is 13 amino acids long. The germline gives CDR1 SGHAT, CDR2 FQNNGV. The CDR3 DNA is TGTGCCAGCAGCCTGGGGCCCTCCTACGAGCAGTACTTC. This codes for CASSLGPSYEQYF.

The CDR3 loop reads CASSPPAGGDEQFF. The CDR3 bases are TGCGCCAGCAGCCCCCCTGCCGGGGGGGATGAGCAGTTCTTC. The rearrangement uses TRBV4-1 and TRBJ2-1; TRBD2 matches 8 bases. V dropped 4 bases and J dropped 8; count of bases not matched to a gene: 7. In germline, CDR1 is MGHRA, CDR2 YSYEKL. CDR3 length equals 14 residues.

This clone is a singleton in its sample. This chain joins TRBV27 and TRBJ1-1; 7 positions match TRBD1. CDR3 size: 15 residues. Germline CDR1 reads MNHEY; CDR2 reads SMNVEV (reference sequence). With V trimmed by 3 bases and J by 5 bases, 9 bases remained unmatched. This CDR3 is CASSLDEGAYTEAFF. CDR3 DNA sequence: TGTGCCAGCAGTTTGGATGAGGGGGCGTATACTGAAGCTTTCTTT.

This chain links TRBV4-1 with TRBJ1-2; D gene ambiguous. Germline V gene lookup returns CDR1 MGHRA and CDR2 YSYEKL. V was trimmed by 5 bases and J by 2 bases, leaving 15 bases between them. The CDR3 is made up of 15 amino acids. CDR3 DNA: TGCGCCAGCAGCTTCACTGGAGGGCCCAACTATGGCTACACCTTC. It specifies CASSFTGGPNYGYTF.

The chain couples TRBV6-1 to TRBJ2-7; 7 bases are a match to TRBD1. Germline V gene data show CDR1 as MNHNS and CDR2 as SASEGT. V was clipped by 6 bases and J by 2 bases; unmatched bases: 4. This CDR3 contains 13 residues. DNA for the CDR3: TGTGCCAGCAGACCGGGACAGACCTACGAGCAGTACTTC. Translated: CASRPGQTYEQYF.

This clone was seen a few times. This chain uses TRBV5-4 with TRBJ1-3; no clear D gene. V lost 0 bases, J lost 0 bases, and 7 bases lay in between. Germline CDR1 reads SGHNT; CDR2 reads YYREEE (reference sequence). This CDR3 contains 15 residues. CDR3 nucleotide sequence: TGTGCCAGCAGCTTGGACGCCAACTCTGGAAACACCATATATTTT. This sequence encodes CASSLDANSGNTIYF.

The chain employs TRBV9 and TRBJ2-5; D is perhaps TRBD1 (5 bases). V was cut by 0 bases and J by 1 base, with 7 bases left in between. From germline, CDR1 is SGDLS and CDR2 YYNGEE. The CDR3 is 14 amino acids. CDR3 region: CASSVGQTQETQYF. CDR3 sequence (DNA): TGTGCCAGCAGCGTAGGACAGACCCAAGAGACCCAGTACTTC.

As DNA, the CDR3 is TGTGCCAGTACGCAGGGGCCCTATAATTCACCCCTCCACTTT. Its protein product is CASTQGPYNSPLHF. V and J are TRBV19 and TRBJ1-6, with D perhaps matching TRBD1 (6 bases). With 7 bases removed from V and 2 bases from J, the gap between germline ends came to 9 bases. CDR3 length: 14 residues. CDR1 is LNHDA and CDR2 is SQIVND in the germline V gene (reference sequence).

This clone was observed a few times. The rearrangement links TRBV14 to TRBJ1-6; D is unresolved. Trimming cost V 5 bases and J 9 bases, with 14 bases left between them. Germline lookup yields CDR1 SGHDN and CDR2 FVKESK. The CDR3 is made up of 14 amino acids. The CDR3 DNA reads TGTGCCAGCAGCTACGACGGTTTCACTTCACCCCTCCACTTT. It specifies CASSYDGFTSPLHF.

The chain combines TRBV5-1 with TRBJ2-2; D is possibly TRBD2 (6 bases). This CDR3 region has 15 residues. Germline V lookup: CDR1 SGHRS, CDR2 YFSETQ. Trimming pared 6 bases from V and 6 bases from J, leaving 18 bases between. The CDR3 region has the DNA TGCGCCAGCAAGCTCGCCCCGGGGGTCGCCGGGGAGCTGTTTTTT. As protein: CASKLAPGVAGELFF.

The V call is TRBV19, the J call TRBJ2-3; 7 bases fit TRBD1. Trimming at V came to 7 bases and at J to 2 bases, leaving 9 bases not matched to a gene. Germline loops: CDR1 LNHDA, CDR2 SQIVND (reference sequence). CDR3 length: 15 residues. The DNA for the CDR3 is TGTGCCAGTAACACCGGGACAGTGGACACAGATACGCAGTATTTT. Translating it yields CASNTGTVDTDTQYF.

This chain connects TRBV7-2 to TRBJ1-2; a possible D gene is TRBD1 (6 bases). The CDR3 length is 17 residues. V lost 0 bases and J 3 bases, leaving 17 bases between the germline ends. Germline values: CDR1 SGHTA, CDR2 FQGNSA. The CDR3 region has the DNA TGTGCCAGCAGCTTAGCGCTTTTCAGTCCAGGGGACTATGGCTACACCTTC. Translated, it gives CASSLALFSPGDYGYTF.

The chain couples TRBV27 to TRBJ2-2; D tentatively reads TRBD1 or TRBD2 (5 bases each). The V and J ends lost 5 bases and 2 bases respectively, with 21 bases between them. The CDR3 sequence is 18 residues long. Germline values: CDR1 MNHEY, CDR2 SMNVEV (reference sequence). The CDR3, as DNA: TGTGCCAGCAGTCCCCTCGGGGCCACGAGGAGAAACACCGGGGAGCTGTTTTTT. Translating gives CASSPLGATRRNTGELFF.

The rearrangement uses TRBV28 and TRBJ2-7; weak D call: TRBD1 (6 bases). Germline V CDR1 and CDR2: MDHEN, SYDVKM. Trimming cost V 5 bases and J 0 bases, with 17 bases left between them. This CDR3 has 16 amino acids. The DNA of the CDR3 is TGTGCCAGCAGTGGGAGCCGGGACAAGAGCTCCTACGAGCAGTACTTC. The encoded protein is CASSGSRDKSSYEQYF. The entire variable domain, with the rest obtained from reference TRBV28 and TRBJ2-7, is as follows: DVKVTQSSRYLVKRTGEKVFLECVQDMDHENMFWYRQDPGLGLRLIYFSYDVKMKEKGDIPEGYSVSREKKERFSLILESASTNQTSMYLCASSGSRDKSSYEQYFGPGTRLTVT.

V usage is TRBV6-1 and J usage is TRBJ1-5; D is ambiguous. The germline V gene has CDR1 MNHNS and CDR2 SASEGT. CDR3 length: 11 amino acids. V lost 3 bases and J lost 5, with 2 bases in between. The CDR3 DNA reads TGTGCCAGCAGTGATTATCAGCCCCAGCATTTT. Translation gives CASSDYQPQHF.

The rearrangement links TRBV7-6 to TRBJ2-2, with a weak D call TRBD1 (6 bases). The germline V gene has CDR1 SGHVS and CDR2 FNYEAQ. The CDR3 loop spans 16 amino acids. Trimming removed 5 bases from V and 2 bases from J, with 15 bases in between. CDR3 coding DNA: TGTGCCAGCAGCCCAACCACGGGACAAAACACCGGGGAGCTGTTTTTT. Amino acids: CASSPTTGQNTGELFF.

The chain uses TRBV15 and TRBJ2-1; D call uncertain. CDR1 and CDR2 from the germline V gene are LNHNV and YYDKDF (reference sequence). The CDR3 length is 14 residues. V lost 4 bases, J lost 2 bases, and 9 bases lay in between. CDR3 residues: CATSILSPYNEQFF. CDR3 DNA sequence: TGTGCCACCAGCATACTCTCCCCCTACAATGAGCAGTTCTTC.

This clone was found a few times. The chain employs TRBV29-1 and TRBJ2-7; D possibly matches TRBD1 or TRBD2 (5 bases each). V lost 4 bases and J lost 2, with 12 bases in between. The CDR3 has 13 residues. The germline gives CDR1 SQVTM, CDR2 ANQGSEA. As DNA, the CDR3 is TGCAGCGTTGCTTCGGGGCAGCCCTACGAGCAGTACTTC. Its protein is CSVASGQPYEQYF.

V and J are TRBV30 and TRBJ1-2, with TRBD1 as a possible D gene (5 bases). Germline CDR1 GTSNPN, CDR2 SVGIG (reference sequence). The CDR3 extends over 11 amino acids. V was clipped by 4 bases and J by 5 bases, with 8 bases between them. In nucleotides, the CDR3 is TGTGCCTGGACAGAGGGGTATGGCTACACCTTC. Protein product: CAWTEGYGYTF.

The gene calls are TRBV21-1 and TRBJ2-4; the D segment call TRBD1 is taken from the table without a DNA check. TRBV21-1 is a pseudogene segment. This CDR3 spans 15 amino acids. CDR3 sequence reads: CASRRQGEAKNIQYF. Here the CDR3 DNA reads TGTGCCAGCAGACGACAGGGGGAAGCCAAAAACATTCAGTACTTC.

The genes are TRBV5-5 and TRBJ1-1; D uncertain. V shed 2 bases and J shed 5 bases, with 7 bases lying between them. Germline V gene data show CDR1 as SGHKS and CDR2 as YYEKEE (reference sequence). This CDR3 is 12 amino acids long. CDR3 bases: TGTGCCAGCAGCTTTGGTTTTACTGAAGCTTTCTTT. Amino acids: CASSFGFTEAFF.

This chain links TRBV7-6 with TRBJ2-2; TRBD1 matches 7 bases. CDR3 length: 16 residues. Germline V gene sequence: CDR1 SGHVS, CDR2 FNYEAQ. J lost 4 bases, V lost 5 bases, and 10 bases had no gene match. The CDR3 DNA is TGTGCCAGCAGCACTCCGACAGGGCTAGGCACCGGGGAGCTGTTTTTT. Its protein is CASSTPTGLGTGELFF.

V gene TRBV29-1 combines with J gene TRBJ1-1; 7 bases align to TRBD1. V gave up 2 bases and J gave up 0 bases; unmatched junction bases: 12. Germline CDR1 SQVTM, CDR2 ANQGSEA. The CDR3 is 17 amino acids. CDR3 in amino acids: CSVELGHRGFMNTEAFF. As DNA, the CDR3 is TGCAGCGTTGAATTGGGACACAGGGGATTCATGAACACTGAAGCTTTCTTT. The complete variable domain, with remaining parts taken from reference TRBV29-1 and TRBJ1-1, reads SAVISQKPSRDICQRGTSLTIQCQVDSQVTMMFWYRQQPGQSLTLIATANQGSEATYESGFVIDKFPISRPNLTFSTLTVSNMSPEDSSIYLCSVELGHRGFMNTEAFFGQGTRLTVV.